One and the same sample provided the 9 T cell receptor beta chains below, sequenced in a study of untreated major depressive disorder. Assay: immunoSEQ multiplex PCR; the TCRdb copy retains only in-frame clones and omits some. The sample yields fewer than 25,000 clones, more than 70% seen once. Sequencing used CD4+ T cells from PBMCs. The receptors derive from a woman in her twenties or thirties in good health.

The V gene is TRBV10-1, the J gene TRBJ2-7; 8 positions agree with TRBD1. This CDR3 is 14 amino acids long. J was trimmed by 7 bases and V by 2 bases; bases with no gene match: 7. Germline CDR1 and CDR2: WNHNN and SYGVQD (reference sequence). CDR3 in DNA: TGCGCCAGCAGTGAGGATGACAGGGGCTCGGAGCAGTACTTC. Its protein product is CASSEDDRGSEQYF.

V usage is TRBV5-1 and J usage is TRBJ1-1; 8 bases fit TRBD1. The CDR3 is made up of 16 amino acids. Trimming cost V 1 base and J 0 bases; bases outside gene matches: 5. Germline-derived CDR1 and CDR2 are SGHRS and YFSETQ. The DNA of the CDR3 is TGCGCCAGCAGCTTGCAGGGGGCGGGTGTGAACACTGAAGCTTTCTTT. This encodes CASSLQGAGVNTEAFF.

A single count supports this clone. J is TRBJ2-7 and V is TRBV5-1, with 9 bases that match TRBD1. Germline V gene sequence: CDR1 SGHRS, CDR2 YFSETQ. CDR3 length: 14 residues. V trimming: 4 bases; J trimming: 5 bases; junction bases outside the gene matches: 7. This chain's CDR3 is CASSEPGQGHEQYF. The CDR3 bases are TGCGCCAGCAGCGAACCGGGACAGGGACACGAGCAGTACTTC.

Written as DNA, the CDR3 is TGTGCCAGCAGCCAACGGGCTAGCGGGGATTCCTACGAGCAGTACTTC. Encoded protein: CASSQRASGDSYEQYF. V and J are TRBV4-2 and TRBJ2-7, with 9 bases fitting TRBD2. V lost 2 bases to trimming and J lost 1 base; unmatched junction nucleotides: 6. The CDR3 covers 16 residues. Germline CDR1 reads LGHNA; CDR2 reads YNFKEQ.

The V and J genes are TRBV28 and TRBJ1-5; 7 nucleotides agree with TRBD1. The length of the CDR3 is 15 residues. Unmatched junction bases numbered 5, after V lost 2 bases and J lost 4 bases. Germline CDR1 is MDHEN and CDR2 is SYDVKM. The DNA of the CDR3 is TGTGCCAGCAGTTTAGGTGTACAGGGGAATCAGCCCCAGCATTTT. Its translation: CASSLGVQGNQPQHF. Drawing the rest from reference TRBV28 and TRBJ1-5, the complete variable domain is DVKVTQSSRYLVKRTGEKVFLECVQDMDHENMFWYRQDPGLGLRLIYFSYDVKMKEKGDIPEGYSVSREKKERFSLILESASTNQTSMYLCASSLGVQGNQPQHFGDGTRLSIL.

This clone was seen a few times. The chain employs TRBV6-5 and TRBJ2-1; 8 bases are shared with TRBD2. Germline V gene sequence: CDR1 MNHEY, CDR2 SVGAGI. This CDR3 comprises 16 residues. The J segment lost 0 bases and the V segment lost 0 bases, leaving 1 base of the junction unmatched. CDR3 sequence: CASSYSSGSSYNEQFF. CDR3 sequence (DNA): TGTGCCAGCAGTTACTCGAGCGGGAGCTCCTACAATGAGCAGTTCTTC.

V is TRBV18 and J is TRBJ2-2; 7 positions agree with TRBD1. V lost 3 bases to trimming and J lost 2 bases; unmatched junction nucleotides: 12. Per the germline V gene, CDR1 is KGHSH and CDR2 is LQKENI. The CDR3 is made up of 18 amino acids. CDR3 amino acids: CASSPPSRGGRNTGELFF. The CDR3 DNA reads as TGTGCCAGCTCACCTCCGTCTAGAGGGGGCCGCAACACCGGGGAGCTGTTTTTT.

The chain couples TRBV27 to TRBJ2-7; 7 bases agree with TRBD2. The CDR3 length is 15 residues. The junction had 8 bases not matched to a gene; V was cut back by 0 bases and J by 6 bases. CDR1 is MNHEY and CDR2 is SMNVEV in the germline V gene (reference sequence). In DNA form, the CDR3 reads TGTGCCAGCAGTTTATCGAGTCGCGGGAGTGGCGAGCAGTACTTC. Translation gives CASSLSSRGSGEQYF.

This chain joins TRBV30 and TRBJ2-7, with 7 bases lining up with TRBD1. In germline, CDR1 is GTSNPN, CDR2 SVGIG (reference sequence). V was clipped by 8 bases and J by 2 bases; unmatched bases: 9. The CDR3 runs to 13 residues. The CDR3 region is CAGNRGGTYEQYF. The CDR3 nucleotides read TGTGCCGGAAACAGGGGCGGCACCTACGAGCAGTACTTC.